The TCR beta chain under discussion was sequenced for a study of response to subunit inactivated influenza vaccine. In its sample, this clonotype was seen a few times. Via MiXCR, TCRdb re-called the RT-PCR reads, giving one row per CDR3 protein. The data contain almost 250,000 distinct CDR3 sequences, 10% to 15% of them singletons. The germline V gene encodes CDR1 MNHEY and CDR2 SVGAGI. V gave up 4 bases and J gave up 3 bases; unmatched junction bases: 9. The CDR3 length is 17 residues. Sequenced material: non-naive T cells sorted from PBMCs, taken less than 15 days before vaccination. This sequence joins TRBV6-5 and TRBJ2-6, with TRBD2 matching 7 bases. This sequence originates from a man between 50 and 59 years old who received an inactivated influenza vaccine. DNA of the CDR3: TGTGCCAGCAGTTTGGGAGGGCATGTACTTGGGGCCAACGTCCTGACTTTC. This codes for CASSLGGHVLGANVLTF.